Following are 32 T cell receptor beta chains from one sample sequenced in a study of cytomegalovirus exposure and HLA in healthy donors. Both 60 Vbeta primers and 13 Jbeta primers went into the PCR. The data were produced by immunoSEQ multiplex PCR, yet TCRdb's version contains in-frame clones alone and is incomplete. The sample shows 120,000 or so clones, about 80% of them seen only once. Sequences were obtained from PBMCs. The receptors come from a woman aged 50 to 65 in good health and CMV-seropositive.

This chain connects TRBV30 to TRBJ1-3; D uncertain. Trimming cost V 7 bases and J 1 base, with 11 bases left between them. Germline V gene data show CDR1 as GTSNPN and CDR2 as SVGIG (reference sequence). The CDR3 spans 13 residues. The CDR3 DNA sequence: TGTGCCTCTAACCCGGGGTCTGGAAACACCATATATTTT. The encoded protein is CASNPGSGNTIYF.

There are a few counts of this clone. Within the sample, other DNA sequences also encode this same CDR3. DNA for the CDR3: TGTGCCAGCAGCCTCCGGGACAGCTCATACGAGCAGTACTTC. This translates into CASSLRDSSYEQYF. This chain connects TRBV7-9 to TRBJ2-7; TRBD1 matches at 7 bases. Per the germline V gene, CDR1 is SEHNR and CDR2 is FQNEAQ (reference sequence). The ends lost 5 bases at V and 4 bases at J; junction bases unmatched: 8. The CDR3 totals 14 residues.

The chain links TRBV11-3 to TRBJ1-1; D gene ambiguous. V was pared by 5 bases and J by 2 bases, with 15 bases between. CDR1 SGHNT and CDR2 YENEEA come from the germline V gene. The CDR3 length is 15 residues. The CDR3 is CASSPPTGLNTEAFF. The CDR3 DNA sequence: TGTGCCAGCAGCCCGCCAACGGGGTTAAACACTGAAGCTTTCTTT.

This clone was counted a single time. This chain connects TRBV5-1 to TRBJ2-5; the D gene is possibly TRBD2 (6 bases). The CDR3 spans 13 residues. The germline V and J ends were trimmed by 0 bases and 7 bases, with 10 bases remaining between them. Germline CDR1 SGHRS, CDR2 YFSETQ. CDR3 sequence reads: CASSLEGTGTQYF. DNA of the CDR3: TGCGCCAGCAGCTTGGAGGGGACTGGGACCCAGTACTTC.

The rearrangement links TRBV19 to TRBJ1-5; 7 nucleotides align to TRBD1. There are 16 residues in the CDR3. V gave up 5 bases and J gave up 2 bases; unmatched junction bases: 9. Per the germline V gene, CDR1 is LNHDA and CDR2 is SQIVND (reference sequence). The CDR3 sequence: CASSPAPGTGNQPQHF. CDR3 bases: TGTGCCAGTAGTCCAGCCCCCGGGACAGGCAATCAGCCCCAGCATTTT.

This clone was recorded only once. The chain recombines TRBV19 with TRBJ1-1; D might be TRBD1 (5 bases). Germline V gene sequence: CDR1 LNHDA, CDR2 SQIVND (reference sequence). Trimming cost V 1 base and J 8 bases, with 14 bases left between them. There are 14 residues in the CDR3. CDR3 loop: CASSIAQGLVEAFF. CDR3 coding DNA: TGTGCCAGTAGTATAGCGCAGGGTTTGGTGGAAGCTTTCTTT.

This clone was observed once. The chain uses TRBV6-1 and TRBJ2-7; maybe TRBD1 (6 bases). Germline CDR1 and CDR2: MNHNS and SASEGT. The CDR3 contains 14 residues. Trimming cost V 6 bases and J 1 base, with 13 bases left between them. The chain's CDR3 is CASSLQGESYEQYF. In DNA, the CDR3 is TGTGCCAGCAGCCTACAGGGCGAGTCCTACGAGCAGTACTTC.

This clone came up once. Other DNA sequences in this specimen translate into the identical CDR3. The chain couples TRBV5-1 to TRBJ2-3; TRBD2 matches at 11 bases. CDR3 length equals 15 residues. V was clipped by 0 bases and J by 4 bases; unmatched bases: 1. The germline gives CDR1 SGHRS, CDR2 YFSETQ. The CDR3 DNA follows: TGCGCCAGCAGCTTGGCACTAGCGGGAGCAGATACGCAGTATTTT. Its translation is CASSLALAGADTQYF.

The V call is TRBV5-1, the J call TRBJ1-6; 12 nucleotides line up with TRBD1. In germline, CDR1 is SGHRS, CDR2 YFSETQ. Losses at the gene ends were 1 base for V and 1 base for J; bases not matched to a gene: 6. This CDR3 has 19 amino acids. CDR3 coding DNA: TGCGCCAGCAGCTTGCGTCCGGGACAGGGGGCTTCCTATAATTCACCCCTCCACTTT. Translated: CASSLRPGQGASYNSPLHF.

The rearrangement uses TRBV5-6 and TRBJ1-2, with 7 nucleotides matching TRBD1. V shed 3 bases and J 1 base; nucleotides not matched to a gene: 9. Germline values: CDR1 SGHDT, CDR2 YYEEEE. The CDR3 length is 16 residues. The CDR3 DNA reads TGTGCCAGCAGCTCCCCGACAGGGAACCTTAACTATGGCTACACCTTC. Protein product: CASSSPTGNLNYGYTF.

The chain is built from TRBV4-1 and TRBJ2-5; D perhaps matches TRBD1 (7 bases). V lost 1 base, J lost 5 bases, and 17 bases lay in between. The CDR3 contains 16 residues. CDR1 is MGHRA and CDR2 is YSYEKL in the germline V gene. This CDR3 reads CASSQVPGGTAETQYF. The CDR3 DNA is TGCGCCAGCAGCCAAGTCCCAGGAGGGACAGCGGAGACCCAGTACTTC.

This chain links TRBV7-9 with TRBJ1-1; 12 bases fit TRBD1. The V segment lost 5 bases and the J segment 4 bases; nucleotides outside the gene matches: 8. Germline-derived CDR1 and CDR2 are SEHNR and FQNEAQ (reference sequence). The CDR3 has 16 residues. CDR3 sequence reads: CASSPGDRGLFTEAFF. CDR3 DNA: TGTGCCAGCAGCCCTGGGGACAGGGGGCTGTTCACTGAAGCTTTCTTT.

This clone was detected a few times. V gene TRBV7-3 combines with J gene TRBJ2-2, with a tentative D call TRBD2 (5 bases). CDR1 and CDR2 from the germline V gene are SGHTA and FQGTGA. V lost 9 bases to trimming and J lost 3 bases, with 5 bases between them. The CDR3 runs 11 residues. CDR3 loop: CARGDTGELFF. The CDR3 bases are TGTGCCAGGGGAGACACCGGGGAGCTGTTTTTT.

V gene TRBV30 combines with J gene TRBJ1-1, with 7 positions matching TRBD1. Germline CDR1 GTSNPN, CDR2 SVGIG (reference sequence). V was pared by 3 bases and J by 5 bases, with 15 bases of the junction left unmatched. This CDR3 contains 16 residues. This chain's CDR3 is CAWSLRYEGAGTEAFF. The CDR3 DNA is TGTGCCTGGAGCCTGAGGTATGAGGGGGCTGGGACTGAAGCTTTCTTT. The full variable domain, rest sourced from reference TRBV30 and TRBJ1-1, is SQTIHQWPATLVQPVGSPLSLECTVEGTSNPNLYWYRQAAGRGLQLLFYSVGIGQISSEVPQNLSASRPQDRQFILSSKKLLLSDSGFYLCAWSLRYEGAGTEAFFGQGTRLTVV.

The chain carries TRBV20-1 and TRBJ1-2, with D unclear. This CDR3 contains 10 residues. V lost 0 bases and J 6 bases, leaving 2 bases between the germline ends. Germline V gene lookup returns CDR1 DFQATT and CDR2 SNEGSKA (reference sequence). CDR3 loop: CSARDDGYTF. CDR3 sequence (DNA): TGCAGTGCTAGAGACGATGGCTACACCTTC.

This chain joins TRBV15 and TRBJ2-7, with 7 bases matching TRBD2. The length of the CDR3 is 16 residues. With 0 bases clipped from V and 3 bases from J, the junction kept 8 bases outside the gene matches. Germline CDR1 and CDR2: LNHNV and YYDKDF (reference sequence). The DNA of the CDR3 is TGTGCCACCAGCAGAGAAGGCTCGTCTAGCGGCTACGAGCAGTACTTC. This encodes CATSREGSSSGYEQYF.

The rearrangement links TRBV30 to TRBJ1-1; D gene ambiguous. CDR3 length equals 13 residues. The V and J ends lost 0 bases and 3 bases respectively, with 8 bases between them. Germline V gene sequence: CDR1 GTSNPN, CDR2 SVGIG (reference sequence). CDR3 coding DNA: TGTGCCTGGAGTGTACGGGAGCACACTGAAGCTTTCTTT. Translation gives CAWSVREHTEAFF.

In its sample, this clone was seen a few times. The CDR3 bases are TGTGCCAGCAGCCTTGAGGACAGGGGGAATGGCTACACCTTC. This gives the protein CASSLEDRGNGYTF. The V gene is TRBV7-9, the J gene TRBJ1-2; the match to TRBD1 covers 10 bases. Germline lookup yields CDR1 SEHNR and CDR2 FQNEAQ (reference sequence). The CDR3 has 14 residues. The J segment lost 6 bases and the V segment lost 5 bases, leaving 6 bases of the junction unmatched.

The chain combines TRBV5-4 with TRBJ2-3; 7 bases fit TRBD2. Per germline, CDR1 SGHNT and CDR2 YYREEE (reference sequence). Trimming took 1 base from V and 5 from J; bases not matched to a gene: 10. CDR3 size: 16 residues. CDR3 in DNA: TGTGCCAGCAGCTTGCCCGGGAGGTCTGGCGGAGATACGCAGTATTTT. Translation: CASSLPGRSGGDTQYF.

The chain uses TRBV29-1 and TRBJ2-2; TRBD2 agrees at 8 bases. V shed 4 bases, J shed 6 bases, and the junction held 4 bases outside the gene matches. CDR1 and CDR2 from the germline V gene are SQVTM and ANQGSEA. The CDR3 consists of 13 residues. The CDR3 spells CSVASGGAGELFF. The CDR3 DNA reads as TGCAGCGTTGCATCGGGGGGGGCCGGGGAGCTGTTTTTT.

In the case of this clone: Germline is not matched at one junction end, which may reflect a read error. This chain links TRBV5-1 with TRBJ2-3; D perhaps matches TRBD2 (6 bases). This CDR3 is 15 amino acids long. Per the germline V gene, CDR1 is SGHRS and CDR2 is YFSETQ. The CDR3 is CASRLGGESTDTQYF. In DNA form, the CDR3 reads TGCGCCAGCAGGTTGGGGGGAGAGAGCACAGATACGCAGTATTTT.

V usage is TRBV5-1 and J usage is TRBJ1-3; D not certain. Germline values: CDR1 SGHRS, CDR2 YFSETQ. V was shortened by 5 bases and J by 5 bases, with 5 bases between the two germline ends. CDR3 length: 11 residues. The CDR3 DNA sequence: TGCGCCAGCAGTAACAGAAACACCATATATTTT. Its translation: CASSNRNTIYF.

There are a few counts of this clone. This sample also contains other DNA sequences that code for the same CDR3. This chain links TRBV30 with TRBJ1-1, with 7 bases aligning to TRBD1. Germline V gene data show CDR1 as GTSNPN and CDR2 as SVGIG (reference sequence). The CDR3 consists of 13 residues. Losses at the gene ends were 3 bases for V and 4 bases for J; bases not matched to a gene: 5. CDR3 DNA: TGTGCCTGGAGCCGACAGGGCTCCACTGAAGCTTTCTTT. This encodes CAWSRQGSTEAFF. Using reference TRBV30 and TRBJ1-1 for the parts outside the CDR3, the full variable domain is SQTIHQWPATLVQPVGSPLSLECTVEGTSNPNLYWYRQAAGRGLQLLFYSVGIGQISSEVPQNLSASRPQDRQFILSSKKLLLSDSGFYLCAWSRQGSTEAFFGQGTRLTVV.

The rearrangement uses TRBV5-1 and TRBJ1-2; possibly TRBD1 for D (6 bases). The V end was cut by 4 bases, the J end by 2 bases, with 15 bases between. Germline V gives CDR1 SGHRS, CDR2 YFSETQ. The CDR3 contains 15 residues. CDR3 sequence (DNA): TGCGCCAGCAGCCTAACAGGGTCGGGGAACTATGGCTACACCTTC. Translating it yields CASSLTGSGNYGYTF.

This chain uses TRBV28 with TRBJ2-7; 11 bases align to TRBD1. The J segment lost 3 bases and the V segment lost 3 bases, leaving 4 bases of the junction unmatched. The CDR3 has 15 residues. Germline values: CDR1 MDHEN, CDR2 SYDVKM. The CDR3 loop reads CASSFVGTGGYEQYF. The DNA of the CDR3 is TGTGCCAGCAGTTTCGTGGGGACAGGGGGCTACGAGCAGTACTTC.

The chain combines TRBV21-1 with TRBJ2-5; the tabulated D call, TRBD1, remains unverified against the DNA. TRBV21-1 is listed as a pseudogene. CDR3 length: 13 residues. CDR3 loop: CASSMRGPETQYF. The CDR3 bases are TGTGCCAGCAGCATGAGGGGGCCGGAGACCCAGTACTTC.

The genes are TRBV27 and TRBJ2-1, with TRBD2 matching over 12 bases. V was clipped by 5 bases and J by 7 bases; unmatched bases: 15. Germline V gives CDR1 MNHEY, CDR2 SMNVEV (reference sequence). The CDR3 contains 18 residues. The CDR3: CASSPLTSGGPKRNEQFF. The DNA of the CDR3 is TGTGCCAGCAGTCCCCTGACTAGCGGGGGACCAAAGCGGAATGAGCAGTTCTTC.

This clone was observed a few times. The chain employs TRBV4-3 and TRBJ1-1; D is undetermined. Per germline, CDR1 LGHNA and CDR2 YSLEER. CDR3 length: 15 residues. V was pared by 0 bases and J by 2 bases, with 10 bases between. The CDR3 is CASSQDLEDNTEAFF. The CDR3 DNA reads TGCGCCAGCAGCCAAGATCTGGAGGATAACACTGAAGCTTTCTTT.

The chain carries TRBV4-3 and TRBJ2-7, with 10 bases aligning to TRBD1. The germline CDR1 and CDR2 sequences are LGHNA and YSLEER. With V trimmed by 4 bases and J by 3 bases, 6 bases remained unmatched. The CDR3 contains 15 residues. The CDR3 nucleotides read TGCGCCAGCAGCCCAGGACAGGGGGTCCTCTACGAGCAGTACTTC. Translation: CASSPGQGVLYEQYF.

A word on this clone: Sequence at one end of the junction differs from germline and may be a read error. The same CDR3 arises from other DNA sequences in this sample as well. V is TRBV25-1 and J is TRBJ1-1; tentative D call: TRBD1 (5 bases). The CDR3 covers 16 residues. Germline V gene lookup returns CDR1 MGHDK and CDR2 SYGVNS. The CDR3 DNA reads as TGTGCCAGCACCAGGGAAAAACGGGAGCAGAACACTGAAGCCTTCTTT. Encoded protein: CASTREKREQNTEAFF.

This clone is a singleton in its sample. The V call is TRBV19, the J call TRBJ2-5; TRBD2 aligns across 9 bases. The trim removed 4 bases at V and 2 bases at J, leaving 5 bases unmatched. The germline gives CDR1 LNHDA, CDR2 SQIVND (reference sequence). The CDR3 runs 15 residues. The CDR3 region has the DNA TGTGCCAGTAGTAGGGGACTAGCCATTCAAGAGACCCAGTACTTC. It specifies CASSRGLAIQETQYF. The whole variable domain, filled in from reference TRBV19 and TRBJ2-5, reads DGGITQSPKYLFRKEGQNVTLSCEQNLNHDAMYWYRQDPGQGLRLIYYSQIVNDFQKGDIAEGYSVSREKKESFPLTVTSAQKNPTAFYLCASSRGLAIQETQYFGPGTRLLVL.

J is TRBJ1-1 and V is TRBV2; TRBD1 is a possible D gene (5 bases). V was shortened by 7 bases and J by 1 base, with 10 bases between the two germline ends. Germline CDR1 is SNHLY and CDR2 is FYNNEI. The CDR3 has 13 residues. CDR3 in amino acids: CASKGSPNTEAFF. CDR3 nucleotides: TGTGCCAGCAAGGGGTCCCCGAACACTGAAGCTTTCTTT.